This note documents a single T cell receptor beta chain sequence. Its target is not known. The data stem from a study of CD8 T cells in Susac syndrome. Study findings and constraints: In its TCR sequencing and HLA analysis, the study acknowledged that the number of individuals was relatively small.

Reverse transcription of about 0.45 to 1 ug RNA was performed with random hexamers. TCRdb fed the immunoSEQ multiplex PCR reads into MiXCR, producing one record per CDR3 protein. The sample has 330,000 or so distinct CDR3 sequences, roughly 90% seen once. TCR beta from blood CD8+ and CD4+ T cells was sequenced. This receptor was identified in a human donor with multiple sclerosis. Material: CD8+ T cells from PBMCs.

CDR3 in DNA: TGTGCCTACCTAACAGGAGACTATGGCTACACCTTC. Translated: CAYLTGDYGYTF. V is TRBV30 and J is TRBJ1-2, with a tentative D call TRBD1 (5 bases). Trimming removed 7 bases at V and 3 bases at J, with 12 bases between. Germline values: CDR1 GTSNPN, CDR2 SVGIG (reference sequence). The CDR3 has 12 amino acids.